This T cell receptor (beta chain) appears in the sequencing data of a study of blood T cell repertoires in COVID-19. Sequenced by immunoSEQ multiplex PCR; TCRdb stores in-frame clones only, minus some. The table includes tens of thousands of clones, approximately 88% detected once. J lost 1 base, V lost 4 bases, and 8 bases had no gene match. Per germline, CDR1 MGHRA and CDR2 YSYEKL. CDR3 size: 16 residues. V usage is TRBV4-1 and J usage is TRBJ2-3; 7 bases map to TRBD2. The sequenced sample was peripheral blood. The clonotype originates from a man aged 45-60 years with COVID-19, enrolled during active disease. Here the CDR3 DNA reads TGCGCCAGCAGCCCGGTCGTTCTAGCGGGCACAGATACGCAGTATTTT. Translating gives CASSPVVLAGTDTQYF.